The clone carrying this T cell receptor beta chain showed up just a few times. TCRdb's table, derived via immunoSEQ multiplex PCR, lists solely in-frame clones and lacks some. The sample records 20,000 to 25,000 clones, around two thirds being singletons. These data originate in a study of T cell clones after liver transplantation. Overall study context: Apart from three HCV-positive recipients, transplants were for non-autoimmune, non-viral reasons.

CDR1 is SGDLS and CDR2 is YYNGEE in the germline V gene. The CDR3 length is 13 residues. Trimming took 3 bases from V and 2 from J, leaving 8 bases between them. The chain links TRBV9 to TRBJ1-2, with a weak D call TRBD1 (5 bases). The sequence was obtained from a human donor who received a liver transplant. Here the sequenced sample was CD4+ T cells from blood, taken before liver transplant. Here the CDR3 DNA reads TGTGCCAGCAGCGGGGACGGAAACTATGGCTACACCTTC. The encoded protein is CASSGDGNYGYTF.